The text below deals with one TCR beta chain. Per the original data handling: Estimates of nucleated cell counts were drawn from the amplification of reference gene primers. The repertoire was sequenced with immunoSEQ multiplex PCR; TCRdb's copy has only in-frame clones and lacks some. V, J and clone size are those of that table, while D and trimming were read from the DNA. The repertoire holds about 73,000 clones, with 80% to 90% as singletons. The data are from a study of blood T cell repertoires in COVID-19. The V and J ends lost 7 bases and 7 bases, in that order; junction bases with no gene match: 10. The germline gives CDR1 ENHRY, CDR2 SYGVKD. The CDR3 contains 13 residues.

The rearrangement uses TRBV10-3 and TRBJ2-7, with 7 positions matching TRBD1. What was sequenced was peripheral blood. The receptor was isolated from an elderly man with acute or convalescent COVID-19. As DNA, the CDR3 is TGTGCCATCAATACGGACAGGAGTAGGGAGCAGTACTTC. It specifies CAINTDRSREQYF.